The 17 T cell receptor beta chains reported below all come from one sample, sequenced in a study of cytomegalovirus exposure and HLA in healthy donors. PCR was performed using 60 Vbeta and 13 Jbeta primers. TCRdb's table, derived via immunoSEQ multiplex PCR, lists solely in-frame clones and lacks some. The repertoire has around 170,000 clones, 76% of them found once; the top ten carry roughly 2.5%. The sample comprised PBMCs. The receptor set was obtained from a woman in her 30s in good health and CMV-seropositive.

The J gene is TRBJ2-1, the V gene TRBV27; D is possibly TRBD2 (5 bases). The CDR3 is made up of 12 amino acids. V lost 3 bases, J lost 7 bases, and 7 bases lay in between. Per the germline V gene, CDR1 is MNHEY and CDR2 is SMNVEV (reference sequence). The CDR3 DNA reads TGTGCCAGCAGTTTTGAGGGAAATGAGCAGTTCTTC. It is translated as CASSFEGNEQFF.

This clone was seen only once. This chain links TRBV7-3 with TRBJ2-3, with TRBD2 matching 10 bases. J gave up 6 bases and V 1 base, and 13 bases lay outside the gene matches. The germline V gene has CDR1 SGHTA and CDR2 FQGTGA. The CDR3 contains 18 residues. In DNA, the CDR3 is TGTGCCAGCAGCTTAAGAGGTAGTCTAGCGGGGGCCCCGGATACGCAGTATTTT. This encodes CASSLRGSLAGAPDTQYF.

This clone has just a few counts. The DNA for the CDR3 is TGTGCCAGCAGTTACTCGAGAGGGGGTCAGCCCCAGCATTTT. It translates to CASSYSRGGQPQHF. The rearrangement links TRBV6-6 to TRBJ1-5; D may be TRBD1 (6 bases). Trimming removed 0 bases at V and 6 bases at J, with 9 bases between. The CDR3 sequence is 14 residues long. CDR1 is MNHNY and CDR2 is SVGAGI in the germline V gene (reference sequence).

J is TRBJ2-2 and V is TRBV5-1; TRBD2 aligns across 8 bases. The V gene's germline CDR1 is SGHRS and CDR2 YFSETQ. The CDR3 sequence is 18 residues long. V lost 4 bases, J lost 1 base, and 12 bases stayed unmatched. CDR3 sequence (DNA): TGCGCCAGCAGCCCATCCCCTAGTAGCGGGGTGAACACCGGGGAGCTGTTTTTT. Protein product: CASSPSPSSGVNTGELFF.

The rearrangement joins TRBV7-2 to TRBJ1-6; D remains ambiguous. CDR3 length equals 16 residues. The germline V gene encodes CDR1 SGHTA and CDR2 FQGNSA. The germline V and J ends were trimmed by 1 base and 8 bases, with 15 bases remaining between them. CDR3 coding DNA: TGTGCCAGCAGCTTAGAAGTGGAGCGAGGGTATTCACCCCTCCACTTT. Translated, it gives CASSLEVERGYSPLHF.

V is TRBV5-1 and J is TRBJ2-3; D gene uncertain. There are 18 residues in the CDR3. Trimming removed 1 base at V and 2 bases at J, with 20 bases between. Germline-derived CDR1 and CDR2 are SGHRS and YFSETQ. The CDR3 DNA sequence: TGCGCCAGCAGCTTGCTCCCAACTACGTTGACCGTCACAGATACGCAGTATTTT. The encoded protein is CASSLLPTTLTVTDTQYF.

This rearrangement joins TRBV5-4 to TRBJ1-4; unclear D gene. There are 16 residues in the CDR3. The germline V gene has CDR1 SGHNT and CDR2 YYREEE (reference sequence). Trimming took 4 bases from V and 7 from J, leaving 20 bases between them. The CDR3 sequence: CASSPRSGYGVEKLFF. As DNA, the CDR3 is TGTGCCAGCAGCCCCCGTTCGGGTTACGGGGTTGAAAAACTGTTTTTT.

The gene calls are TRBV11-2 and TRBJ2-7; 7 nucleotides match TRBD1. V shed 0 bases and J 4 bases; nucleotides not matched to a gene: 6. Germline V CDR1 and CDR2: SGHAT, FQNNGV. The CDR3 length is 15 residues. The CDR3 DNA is TGTGCCAGCAGCTTAGATGTGCAGGGGGTTTACGAGCAGTACTTC. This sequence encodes CASSLDVQGVYEQYF.

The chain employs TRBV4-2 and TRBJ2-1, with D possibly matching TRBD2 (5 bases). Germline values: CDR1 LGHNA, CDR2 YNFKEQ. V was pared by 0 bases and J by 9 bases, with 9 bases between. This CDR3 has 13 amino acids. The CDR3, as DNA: TGTGCCAGCAGCCAAGATTCCGCGGGTGAGCAGTTCTTC. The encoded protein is CASSQDSAGEQFF.

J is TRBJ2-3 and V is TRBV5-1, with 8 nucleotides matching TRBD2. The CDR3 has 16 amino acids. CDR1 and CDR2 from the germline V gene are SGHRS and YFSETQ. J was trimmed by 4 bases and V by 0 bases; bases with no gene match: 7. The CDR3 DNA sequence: TGCGCCAGCAGCTTGGACACTAGCGGCGGTGCAGATACGCAGTATTTT. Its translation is CASSLDTSGGADTQYF. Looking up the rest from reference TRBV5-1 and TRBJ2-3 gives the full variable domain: KAGVTQTPRYLIKTRGQQVTLSCSPISGHRSVSWYQQTPGQGLQFLFEYFSETQRNKGNFPGRFSGRQFSNSRSEMNVSTLELGDSALYLCASSLDTSGGADTQYFGPGTRLTVL.

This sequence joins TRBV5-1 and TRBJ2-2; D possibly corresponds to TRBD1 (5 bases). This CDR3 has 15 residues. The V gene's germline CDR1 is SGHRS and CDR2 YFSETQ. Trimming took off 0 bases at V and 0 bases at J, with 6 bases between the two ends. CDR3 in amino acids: CASSLAGTNTGELFF. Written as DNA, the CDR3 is TGCGCCAGCAGCTTGGCAGGGACGAACACCGGGGAGCTGTTTTTT.

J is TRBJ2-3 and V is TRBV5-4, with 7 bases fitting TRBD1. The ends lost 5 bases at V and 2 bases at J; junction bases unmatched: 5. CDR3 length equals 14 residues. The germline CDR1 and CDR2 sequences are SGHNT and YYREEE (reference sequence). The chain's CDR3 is CASSSGQLTDTQYF. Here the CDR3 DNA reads TGTGCCAGCAGTTCGGGACAGCTCACAGATACGCAGTATTTT.

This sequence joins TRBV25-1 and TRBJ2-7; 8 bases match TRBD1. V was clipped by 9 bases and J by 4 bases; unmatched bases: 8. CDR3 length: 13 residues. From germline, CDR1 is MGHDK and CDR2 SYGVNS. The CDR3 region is CASLDRVSYEQYF. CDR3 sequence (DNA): TGTGCCAGTTTGGACAGGGTTTCTTACGAGCAGTACTTC.

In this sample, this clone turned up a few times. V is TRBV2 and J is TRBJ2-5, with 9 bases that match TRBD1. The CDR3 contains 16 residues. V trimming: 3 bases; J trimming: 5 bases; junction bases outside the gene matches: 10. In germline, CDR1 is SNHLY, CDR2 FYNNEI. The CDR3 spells CASSEVTQGARETQYF. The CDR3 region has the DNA TGTGCCAGCAGTGAGGTAACACAGGGGGCGCGGGAGACCCAGTACTTC.

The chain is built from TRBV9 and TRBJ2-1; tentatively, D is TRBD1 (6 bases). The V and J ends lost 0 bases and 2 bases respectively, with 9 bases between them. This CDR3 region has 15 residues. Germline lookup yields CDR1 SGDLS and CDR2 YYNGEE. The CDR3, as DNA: TGTGCCAGCAGCGTAGGGGGGCTACCCTACAATGAGCAGTTCTTC. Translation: CASSVGGLPYNEQFF. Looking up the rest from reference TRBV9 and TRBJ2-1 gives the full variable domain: DSGVTQTPKHLITATGQRVTLRCSPRSGDLSVYWYQQSLDQGLQFLIQYYNGEERAKGNILERFSAQQFPDLHSELNLSSLELGDSALYFCASSVGGLPYNEQFFGPGTRLTVL.

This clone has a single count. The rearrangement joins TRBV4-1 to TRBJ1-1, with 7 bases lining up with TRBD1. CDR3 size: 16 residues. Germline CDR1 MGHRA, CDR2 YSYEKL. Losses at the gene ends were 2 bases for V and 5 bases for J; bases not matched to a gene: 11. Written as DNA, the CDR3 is TGCGCCAGCAGCCAAACCATTGTGAGGGGGCGAACTGAAGCTTTCTTT. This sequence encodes CASSQTIVRGRTEAFF.

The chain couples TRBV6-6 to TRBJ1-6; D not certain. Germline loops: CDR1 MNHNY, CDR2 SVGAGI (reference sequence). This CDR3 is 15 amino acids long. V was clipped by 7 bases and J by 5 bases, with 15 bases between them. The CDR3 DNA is TGTGCCAGCACAACCCCGGGTCTCAATAATTCACCCCTCCACTTT. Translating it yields CASTTPGLNNSPLHF.